This entry features one T cell receptor (beta chain) sequence. Its antigen remains unknown. The sample belongs to a study of T cells after yellow fever vaccination. Study findings and constraints: There was a small share of clonotypes that showed up in both the CD4 and CD8 compartments. Weaker in magnitude, the secondary response showed a faster peak on day 5 versus 15. Booster sampling recovered most clones from primary vaccination (approximately 97% CD4, around 88% CD8).

Each CDR3 protein gets one entry after TCRdb re-called the 5' RACE reads with MiXCR. The sample lists about 130,000 distinct CDR3 sequences, about 7% seen once, with over 0.55% in the top ten. Germline V gene lookup returns CDR1 KGHSH and CDR2 LQKENI. V was clipped by 6 bases and J by 7 bases, with 13 bases between them. The CDR3 totals 13 residues. The chain has TRBV18 and TRBJ1-5; D is unresolved. Source: CD4+ T cells sorted from PBMCs, taken 10 days after the yellow fever booster vaccination. The receptor was derived from a man between 25 and 39 years old who received the YFV17D yellow fever vaccine. CDR3 sequence reads: CASSPSRGQPQHF. In DNA form, the CDR3 reads TGTGCCAGCTCCCCCTCAAGAGGGCAGCCCCAGCATTTT.